Listed below are T cell receptor beta chains from one sample, sequenced in a study of cytomegalovirus exposure and HLA in healthy donors. Libraries were prepared by immunoSEQ multiplex PCR; TCRdb keeps only in-frame clonotypes and omits some of them. The top ten clones hold less than 2% of a sample with roughly 110,000 clones, 88% of them seen once. Sequencing input: PBMCs. Source of these receptors: a woman between 18 and 30 years old in good health and CMV-seropositive. The CDR3 runs from the conserved cysteine through the conserved F or W. Each record gives: J gene, CDR3 length, V gene, clone size, D gene, CDR3 protein, CDR3 DNA. A D gene is named only where the DNA matches it firmly. The size entry is marked missing in some rows and otherwise reads once, few, many or a size class.

TRBJ1-6,16,TRBV2,-,-,CASSVRGSLPNSPLHF,TGTGCCAGCAGTGTCAGAGGCAGCCTTCCTAATTCACCCCTCCACTTT
TRBJ2-1,14,TRBV6-1,-,TRBD1,CASSKKTQGNEQFF,TGTGCCAGCAGTAAAAAGACACAGGGGAATGAGCAGTTCTTC
TRBJ1-1,14,TRBV19,-,TRBD1,CASTADRRLTEAFF,TGTGCCAGTACCGCGGACAGGCGTTTAACTGAAGCTTTCTTT
TRBJ2-1,16,TRBV28,-,-,CASSFGGRTVYNEQFF,TGTGCCAGCAGTTTTGGGGGTAGGACAGTCTACAATGAGCAGTTCTTC
TRBJ2-3,12,TRBV27,-,-,CASSSFPDTQYF,TGTGCCAGCAGTTCCTTCCCAGATACGCAGTATTTT
TRBJ1-5,17,TRBV28,-,-,CASSLIMVQGNDQPQHF,TGTGCCAGCAGTTTAATAATGGTCCAGGGAAACGATCAGCCCCAGCATTTT
TRBJ2-1,16,TRBV4-1,once,TRBD2,CASSRQAGLAGNEQFF,TGCGCCAGCAGCCGTCAGGCGGGACTAGCGGGCAATGAGCAGTTCTTC
TRBJ2-7,12,TRBV25-1,-,-,CASSETTSRPYF,TGTGCCAGCAGTGAGACTACCAGCCGACCGTACTTC
TRBJ2-6,20,TRBV9,-,TRBD2,CASSVATPTSGTSGANVLTF,TGTGCCAGCAGCGTAGCTACGCCGACTAGCGGGACCTCTGGGGCCAACGTCCTGACTTTC
TRBJ2-3,16,TRBV16,once,-,CASSQWSSGSTDTQYF,TGTGCCAGCAGCCAATGGTCGAGCGGTAGCACAGATACGCAGTATTTT
TRBJ2-1,16,TRBV10-3,-,TRBD2,CAISEELAGDYNEQFF,TGTGCCATCAGTGAGGAACTAGCGGGAGACTACAATGAGCAGTTCTTC
TRBJ2-1,16,TRBV4-3,few,TRBD1,CASSQDSTGGYNEQFF,TGCGCCAGCAGCCAAGATAGCACAGGGGGATACAATGAGCAGTTCTTC
TRBJ1-1,14,TRBV19,-,-,CASHPGWGGTEAFF,TGTGCCAGCCACCCGGGGTGGGGTGGAACTGAAGCTTTCTTT
TRBJ1-5,15,TRBV5-1,-,TRBD1,CASSYSTGSNQPQHF,TGCGCCAGCAGCTACTCGACAGGGAGCAATCAGCCCCAGCATTTT
TRBJ1-2,15,TRBV7-7,-,-,CASSPGQLLLYGYTF,TGTGCCAGCAGCCCCGGACAGCTGCTCCTCTATGGCTACACCTTC
TRBJ2-7,16,TRBV6-6,-,-,CASRATWDISSYEQYF,TGTGCCAGCAGAGCCACTTGGGACATTAGCTCCTACGAGCAGTACTTC
TRBJ2-5,14,TRBV18,-,-,CASSPRTERETQYF,TGTGCCAGCTCACCACGGACAGAAAGGGAGACCCAGTACTTC
TRBJ1-6,13,TRBV10-3,-,-,CAISGTVHSPLHF,TGTGCCATCAGTGGTACAGTCCACTCACCCCTCCACTTT
TRBJ1-4,15,TRBV4-1,-,TRBD1,CASSPGTGLAEKLFF,TGCGCCAGCAGCCCTGGGACAGGTCTGGCTGAAAAACTGTTTTTT
TRBJ1-4,12,TRBV18,-,-,CASCKTNEKLFF,TGTGCCAGCTGTAAAACTAATGAAAAACTGTTTTTT
TRBJ2-3,14,TRBV19,-,-,CASSTDKSTDTQYF,TGTGCCAGTAGTACAGACAAAAGCACAGATACGCAGTATTTT
TRBJ2-1,12,TRBV28,-,-,CASRSFRGEQFF,TGTGCCAGCAGGTCATTTAGGGGTGAGCAGTTCTTC
TRBJ1-1,15,TRBV28,once,TRBD1,CASSLQGARDTEAFF,TGTGCCAGCAGTTTACAGGGGGCGCGGGACACTGAAGCTTTCTTT
TRBJ1-5,16,TRBV6-1,once,-,CASSDLRLISNQPQHF,TGTGCCAGCAGTGATCTCAGGCTTATTAGCAATCAGCCCCAGCATTTT
TRBJ2-3,17,TRBV5-6,-,TRBD2,CASSPFLAGGPTDTQYF,TGTGCCAGCAGCCCATTCCTAGCGGGGGGGCCGACAGATACGCAGTATTTT
TRBJ1-1,15,TRBV6-1,-,-,CASSEARHPNTEAFF,TGTGCCAGCAGTGAAGCGCGCCATCCGAACACTGAAGCTTTCTTT
TRBJ2-2,15,TRBV7-3,-,-,CASSSVPVNTGELFF,TGTGCCAGCAGCTCCGTCCCCGTCAACACCGGGGAGCTGTTTTTT
TRBJ1-1,15,TRBV27,-,-,CASRTRWEMNTEAFF,TGTGCCAGCAGGACCAGATGGGAGATGAACACTGAAGCTTTCTTT
TRBJ1-1,14,TRBV27,-,-,CASSLGSGDTEAFF,TGTGCCAGCAGTTTGGGGTCGGGGGATACTGAAGCTTTCTTT
TRBJ2-5,14,TRBV7-2,-,TRBD2,CASSFTGGQETQYF,TGTGCCAGCAGCTTTACGGGGGGGCAGGAGACCCAGTACTTC
TRBJ2-6,15,TRBV28,-,-,CASSAGSTGANVLTF,TGTGCCAGCAGTGCAGGGTCGACTGGGGCCAACGTCCTGACTTTC
TRBJ1-1,15,TRBV27,-,-,CASSLSIAVNTEAFF,TGTGCCAGCAGTTTATCGATCGCGGTGAACACTGAAGCTTTCTTT
TRBJ1-2,16,TRBV18,-,-,CASSLTREGRSSGYTF,TGTGCCAGCTCCTTAACACGGGAGGGGCGAAGCTCTGGCTACACCTTC
TRBJ1-2,15,TRBV6-4,few,TRBD1,CASSDTDRGIGGYTF,TGTGCCAGCAGTGACACCGACAGGGGGATAGGAGGCTACACCTTC
TRBJ2-5,14,TRBV6-1,-,-,CASSEIGGEETQYF,TGTGCCAGCAGTGAAATAGGCGGGGAAGAGACCCAGTACTTC
TRBJ2-2,15,TRBV5-6,-,-,CASREQGRWTGELFF,TGTGCCAGCAGGGAACAGGGCAGGTGGACCGGGGAGCTGTTTTTT
TRBJ2-3,14,TRBV19,-,TRBD2,CASRDGGAIDTQYF,TGTGCCAGTAGGGACGGGGGGGCCATCGATACGCAGTATTTT
TRBJ2-5,14,TRBV4-1,-,-,CASSRETSAETQYF,TGCGCCAGCAGCCGAGAGACTAGTGCAGAGACCCAGTACTTC
TRBJ2-3,15,TRBV10-3,-,TRBD1,CAISALETGDETQYF,TGTGCCATCAGTGCCCTAGAGACAGGGGACGAGACGCAGTATTTT
TRBJ1-5,15,TRBV27,once,TRBD1,CASSFGTGGNQPQHF,TGTGCCAGCAGTTTCGGGACAGGGGGCAACCAGCCCCAGCATTTT
TRBJ1-2,15,TRBV4-2,-,TRBD1,CASSQGTGGDYGYTF,TGTGCCAGCAGCCAAGGGACAGGGGGCGACTATGGCTACACCTTC
TRBJ2-5,17,TRBV5-4,-,-,CASSSGQGGGRVKTQYF,TGTGCCAGCAGCTCCGGGCAGGGGGGCGGCCGTGTGAAGACCCAGTACTTC
TRBJ1-6,14,TRBV6-1,-,-,CASQRTDRNSPLHF,TGTGCCAGCCAAAGGACAGACCGTAATTCACCCCTCCACTTT
TRBJ2-7,18,TRBV12-5,-,-,CASGLGGTMMEKAYEQYF,TGTGCTAGTGGTTTGGGAGGGACAATGATGGAGAAGGCGTACGAGCAGTACTTC
TRBJ1-2,15,TRBV19,-,TRBD1,CASSPMGQLRYGYTF,TGTGCCAGTAGTCCCATGGGACAGCTTCGCTATGGCTACACCTTC
TRBJ2-5,12,TRBV29-1,once,TRBD1,CSGGTGKETQYF,TGCAGCGGAGGGACAGGGAAAGAGACCCAGTACTTC
TRBJ1-2,14,TRBV7-9,-,TRBD1,CASSQDRGVYGYTF,TGTGCCAGCAGCCAGGACAGGGGAGTCTATGGCTACACCTTC
TRBJ1-6,14,TRBV9,-,TRBD1,CASSVGQGSSPLHF,TGTGCCAGCAGCGTAGGACAGGGTAGTTCACCCCTCCACTTT
TRBJ1-1,13,TRBV6-1,-,-,CASSLTGDTEAFF,TGTGCCAGCAGTTTGACAGGTGACACTGAAGCTTTCTTT
TRBJ2-5,10,TRBV20-1,-,-,CGGNQETQYF,TGCGGGGGCAACCAAGAGACCCAGTACTTC
TRBJ2-7,16,TRBV28,-,TRBD1,CASSSNRGREGYEQYF,TGTGCCAGCAGTTCCAACAGGGGGCGTGAAGGCTACGAGCAGTACTTC
TRBJ1-2,14,TRBV28,-,-,CASTERTARYGYTF,TGTGCCAGCACAGAGCGCACGGCCAGATATGGCTACACCTTC
TRBJ2-3,14,TRBV6-5,-,TRBD1,CASRGGTGADTQYF,TGTGCCAGCAGGGGAGGGACAGGGGCAGATACGCAGTATTTT
TRBJ1-2,15,TRBV5-4,-,TRBD1,CASSLGAGQGVFYTF,TGTGCCAGCAGCTTGGGAGCCGGGCAGGGGGTTTTCTACACCTTC
TRBJ2-7,15,TRBV6-6,-,-,CASSYVGHPSYEQYF,TGTGCCAGCAGTTACGTCGGACACCCTTCCTACGAGCAGTACTTC
TRBJ1-5,14,TRBV2,-,-,CASSVTAAGQPQHF,TGTGCCAGCAGTGTAACGGCGGCCGGTCAGCCCCAGCATTTT
TRBJ2-7,12,TRBV10-3,-,-,CATSRVSNEQYF,TGTGCCACCAGCAGGGTATCCAACGAGCAGTACTTC
TRBJ2-1,14,TRBV6-5,-,TRBD2,CASIASGGGNEQFF,TGTGCCAGCATTGCTAGCGGGGGAGGCAATGAGCAGTTCTTC
TRBJ1-5,16,TRBV28,-,-,CASSFLGQGGNQPQHF,TGTGCCAGCAGTTTTTTGGGTCAGGGCGGCAATCAGCCCCAGCATTTT